This T cell receptor beta chain was recorded in a study of shared clonotypes between healthy human individuals. As for the study in general: CD4 naive cells filled three plates per donor, CD4 memory three, CD8 naive two and CD8 memory one.

Concerning this clone itself: Its cognate antigen is unknown.

Positive CCR7 selection of CD45RO-negative cells yielded the naive CD8 cells, and terminally differentiated effector memory CD45RA+ cells were excluded. The study, taken as a whole, reports: Across subsets, estimated richness was generally greater for naive than for memory populations. What rarefaction showed was incomplete sorted-subset sequencing despite large depth.

Trimming removed 1 base from V and 0 bases from J, with 6 bases in between. Germline V gene sequence: CDR1 MNHEY, CDR2 SMNVEV (reference sequence). The CDR3 is 14 amino acids. The DNA input per sorted-subset replicate PCR was 150 to 200 ng, corresponding to some 30,000 T cell genomes. Sequencing was performed with immunoSEQ multiplex PCR; in TCRdb, only in-frame clones are kept and a portion is missing. The sample lists roughly 1,800,000 clones, about 95% seen once, with more than 0.9% in the top ten. The J gene is TRBJ1-1, the V gene TRBV27; D ambiguous. Sequencing was carried out using naive CD8+ T cells sorted from blood. This TCR derives from a young man in good health. The CDR3 DNA is TGTGCCAGCAGTTTATACCAAATGAACACTGAAGCTTTCTTT. As protein: CASSLYQMNTEAFF.